This entry lists 13 T cell receptor beta chains sequenced from one sample in a study of T cells after yellow fever vaccination. TCRdb recomputed calls from the 5' RACE reads with MiXCR, one row per CDR3 protein. The sample has approximately 300,000 distinct CDR3 sequences; 6.5% to 8.5% are singletons. The material sequenced was PBMCs, taken roughly 46 days after the first yellow fever vaccination. These TCRs come from a man between 18 and 29 years old who received the YFV17D yellow fever vaccine.

The sample holds many counts of this clonotype. The chain is built from TRBV29-1 and TRBJ1-6; D not certain. V was shortened by 4 bases and J by 4 bases, with 8 bases between the two germline ends. CDR1 and CDR2 (germline): SQVTM, ANQGSEA. The CDR3 runs to 13 residues. The CDR3 loop is CSVAQQYNSPLHF. CDR3 sequence (DNA): TGCAGCGTTGCGCAGCAATATAATTCACCCCTCCACTTT.

The CDR3 bases are TGTGCCAGCAGCTTACTAGCGGGGCCAGAGACCCAGTACTTC. Protein product: CASSLLAGPETQYF. This chain connects TRBV5-4 to TRBJ2-5; 10 nucleotides align to TRBD2. This CDR3 has 14 amino acids. V lost 2 bases and J lost 4; bases outside the gene matches: 2. The V gene's germline CDR1 is SGHNT and CDR2 YYREEE (reference sequence).

This clonotype was counted at least ten times. V gene TRBV5-1 combines with J gene TRBJ2-3; TRBD2 matches at 10 bases. The CDR3 sequence is 16 residues long. Unmatched junction bases numbered 8, after V lost 5 bases and J lost 2 bases. CDR1 SGHRS and CDR2 YFSETQ come from the germline V gene. The CDR3 loop is CASRMSSGGYTDTQYF. CDR3 in DNA: TGCGCCAGCAGAATGTCTAGCGGGGGATACACAGATACGCAGTATTTT.

This clonotype was counted ten times or more. The chain links TRBV7-9 to TRBJ2-5; 8 bases are a match to TRBD2. Germline CDR1 reads SEHNR; CDR2 reads FQNEAQ (reference sequence). The CDR3 sequence is 14 residues long. Trimming removed 6 bases from V and 5 bases from J; junction bases left unmatched: 8. The CDR3 DNA reads as TGTGCCAGCAGACCAGGGACGGGGGGGGAGACCCAGTACTTC. Residues: CASRPGTGGETQYF.

The table lists this clonotype with many counts. This sequence joins TRBV4-3 and TRBJ2-7, with 9 bases identical to TRBD1. There are 14 residues in the CDR3. With 3 bases clipped from V and 6 bases from J, the junction kept 6 bases outside the gene matches. Germline lookup yields CDR1 LGHNA and CDR2 YSLEER. DNA of the CDR3: TGCGCCAGCAGCCATCCCACAGGGGGCGGCGAGCAGTACGTC. Its protein product is CASSHPTGGGEQYV.

This clonotype was picked up many times. The J gene is TRBJ1-5, the V gene TRBV12-3 or TRBV12-4, with 10 bases matching TRBD1. The CDR3 is 13 residues long. The trim removed 8 bases at V and 2 bases at J, leaving 0 bases unmatched. In nucleotides, the CDR3 is TGTGCCAGCGGGACAGGGGGCAATCAGCCCCAGCATTTT. Translation gives CASGTGGNQPQHF.

This clonotype was recorded at least ten times. J is TRBJ1-5 and V is TRBV7-2; no clear D gene. Germline lookup yields CDR1 SGHTA and CDR2 FQGNSA. The CDR3 has 20 residues. Trimming cost V 1 base and J 0 bases, with 22 bases left between them. CDR3 loop: CASSLVPGSDYRYSNQPQHF. The CDR3 bases are TGTGCCAGCAGCTTAGTGCCCGGGTCAGACTACCGATATAGCAATCAGCCCCAGCATTTT.

This clonotype was detected many times. This sequence joins TRBV20-1 and TRBJ2-1, with no clear D. Between the trimmed V and J ends, which lost 6 bases and 11 bases, there was a span of 17 bases. This CDR3 has 12 amino acids. Germline CDR1 reads DFQATT; CDR2 reads SNEGSKA (reference sequence). CDR3 DNA: TGCAGTGCAAGGACGGTAGTAGATCAGCAGTTCTTC. Amino acids: CSARTVVDQQFF.

This clonotype was detected a few times. The chain has TRBV6-5 and TRBJ2-3, with TRBD2 matching over 16 bases. Germline-derived CDR1 and CDR2 are MNHEY and SVGAGI. The ends lost 8 bases at V and 4 bases at J; junction bases unmatched: 0. The CDR3 runs 14 residues. Written as DNA, the CDR3 is TGTGCCAGCGGGACTAGCGGGGGGGCAGATACGCAGTATTTT. Encoded protein: CASGTSGGADTQYF.

At least ten counts were recorded for this clonotype. V is TRBV7-6 and J is TRBJ2-6; D not certain. V dropped 3 bases and J dropped 4 bases, with 4 bases sitting between them. Germline V gene lookup returns CDR1 SGHVS and CDR2 FNYEAQ. This CDR3 is 13 amino acids long. DNA for the CDR3: TGTGCCAGCAGCTTTAAGGGGGCCAACGTCCTGACTTTC. It is translated as CASSFKGANVLTF.

This clonotype was recorded a few times. This chain links TRBV19 with TRBJ2-3; D call uncertain. From germline, CDR1 is LNHDA and CDR2 SQIVND (reference sequence). Between the trimmed V and J ends, which lost 6 bases and 1 base, there was a span of 8 bases. This CDR3 spans 13 amino acids. Written as DNA, the CDR3 is TGTGCCAGTAGGGACGGAGGCACAGATACGCAGTATTTT. Protein product: CASRDGGTDTQYF. Combining the CDR3 with reference TRBV19 and TRBJ2-3 gives the whole variable domain DGGITQSPKYLFRKEGQNVTLSCEQNLNHDAMYWYRQDPGQGLRLIYYSQIVNDFQKGDIAEGYSVSREKKESFPLTVTSAQKNPTAFYLCASRDGGTDTQYFGPGTRLTVL.

This clonotype occurred a few times. V usage is TRBV20-1 and J usage is TRBJ1-5; D is unclear. This CDR3 comprises 13 residues. Trimming stripped 5 bases from V and 0 bases from J, with 8 bases between. Looked up from germline, CDR1 is DFQATT and CDR2 is SNEGSKA (reference sequence). CDR3 in amino acids: CSAYDNSNQPQHF. The CDR3 nucleotides are TGCAGTGCTTATGACAATAGCAATCAGCCCCAGCATTTT.

The CDR3 reads CSATGDGGETQYF. The CDR3 coding sequence is TGCAGTGCTACAGGGGATGGGGGAGAGACCCAGTACTTC. The V gene is TRBV20-1, the J gene TRBJ2-5; weak D call: TRBD1 (6 bases). Per germline, CDR1 DFQATT and CDR2 SNEGSKA (reference sequence). V lost 4 bases and J lost 4, with 13 bases in between. The length of the CDR3 is 13 residues.